One sample yielded the 22 T cell receptor beta chains listed below, sequenced in a study of OX40 agonist ivuxolimab in advanced cancers. Measured with immunoSEQ multiplex PCR; TCRdb has only the in-frame clones, and not every one. The table lists 50,000 to 70,000 clones, roughly 88% of them singletons. The material sequenced was CD4+ or CD8+ T cells sorted from blood, taken in a trial of the OX40 agonist ivuxolimab. All receptors derive from an adult with an advanced solid tumor such as melanoma, head and neck, liver or kidney cancer.

V usage is TRBV19 and J usage is TRBJ1-1; TRBD1 is a possible D gene (6 bases). The CDR3 spans 16 residues. The germline V and J ends were trimmed by 3 bases and 6 bases, with 20 bases remaining between them. CDR1 is LNHDA and CDR2 is SQIVND in the germline V gene (reference sequence). CDR3 nucleotide sequence: TGTGCCAGTAGTATCACCGGGACAATTGGAACCGCTGAAGCTTTCTTT. As protein: CASSITGTIGTAEAFF.

This clone is labeled medium-sized (0.01 to 0.1%). V gene TRBV5-6 combines with J gene TRBJ1-1, with 9 bases fitting TRBD1. The V gene end was trimmed by 2 bases and the J gene end by 6 bases; junction bases not matched to a gene: 5. The CDR3 extends over 14 amino acids. From germline, CDR1 is SGHDT and CDR2 YYEEEE. The DNA of the CDR3 is TGTGCCAGCAGCTTTGGGGACAGGGCCGCTGAAGCTTTCTTT. Its translation is CASSFGDRAAEAFF.

The CDR3 nucleotides are TGTGCCAGCAGCTTGGTGCCGGGGCTAGCTGGCTACGAGCAGTACTTC. Residues: CASSLVPGLAGYEQYF. The V call is TRBV5-4, the J call TRBJ2-7; D tentatively fits TRBD1 or TRBD2 (5 bases each). The CDR3 is 16 amino acids. Per the germline V gene, CDR1 is SGHNT and CDR2 is YYREEE (reference sequence). Deletions cut 0 bases from V and 3 bases from J, with 16 bases between.

This chain connects TRBV5-1 to TRBJ1-2, with 11 bases matching TRBD1. This CDR3 has 14 residues. Germline-derived CDR1 and CDR2 are SGHRS and YFSETQ. After removal of 5 bases from V and 0 bases from J, the junction contained 0 bases not matched to a gene. The CDR3 nucleotides read TGCGCCAGCAGGGGACAGGGGGCTAACTATGGCTACACCTTC. Translation gives CASRGQGANYGYTF.

The V call is TRBV29-1, the J call TRBJ2-7, with a possible D match to TRBD2 (6 bases). The germline gives CDR1 SQVTM, CDR2 ANQGSEA. Deletions cut 2 bases from V and 7 bases from J, with 18 bases between. This CDR3 has 14 residues. The DNA of the CDR3 is TGCAGCGTTGAACACGGGAGCCCCCCTCAAGAGCAGTACTTC. This sequence encodes CSVEHGSPPQEQYF.

The chain joins TRBV6-1 to TRBJ1-5, with D unresolved. Deletions cut 7 bases from V and 0 bases from J, with 7 bases between. This CDR3 contains 13 residues. Per germline, CDR1 MNHNS and CDR2 SASEGT. CDR3: CASTHDSNQPQHF. In DNA, the CDR3 is TGTGCCAGCACCCATGATAGCAATCAGCCCCAGCATTTT.

The CDR3 DNA is TGTGCCAGCAGCCAATTGGGGGAAGAGACCCAGTACTTC. This sequence encodes CASSQLGEETQYF. The chain joins TRBV16 to TRBJ2-5; D possibly uses TRBD1 or TRBD2 (5 bases each). The CDR3 has 13 amino acids. V lost 1 base to trimming and J lost 3 bases, with 6 bases between them. Germline values: CDR1 KGHSY, CDR2 FQNENV.

This chain links TRBV5-1 with TRBJ2-7; 9 bases map to TRBD1. With V trimmed by 4 bases and J by 3 bases, 8 bases remained unmatched. In germline, CDR1 is SGHRS, CDR2 YFSETQ. The CDR3 covers 15 residues. The CDR3 sequence: CASSRPGQGLYEQYF. The CDR3 coding sequence is TGCGCCAGCAGCCGGCCGGGACAGGGACTCTACGAGCAGTACTTC. The complete variable domain, with remaining parts taken from reference TRBV5-1 and TRBJ2-7, reads KAGVTQTPRYLIKTRGQQVTLSCSPISGHRSVSWYQQTPGQGLQFLFEYFSETQRNKGNFPGRFSGRQFSNSRSEMNVSTLELGDSALYLCASSRPGQGLYEQYFGPGTRLTVT.

The rearrangement links TRBV30 to TRBJ2-4, with D perhaps matching TRBD1 (6 bases). The V and J ends lost 2 bases and 10 bases respectively, with 15 bases between them. The CDR3 totals 13 residues. The germline V gene encodes CDR1 GTSNPN and CDR2 SVGIG (reference sequence). This CDR3 reads CAWSTNRESIQYF. Written as DNA, the CDR3 is TGTGCCTGGAGTACTAACAGGGAGTCGATTCAGTACTTC.

This chain joins TRBV7-8 and TRBJ2-7; weak D call: TRBD1 (5 bases). The CDR3 is 14 amino acids. Germline-derived CDR1 and CDR2 are SGHVS and FQNEAQ. Trimming pared 1 base from V and 3 bases from J, leaving 10 bases between. The CDR3 region has the DNA TGTGCCAGCAGCTTAGACAGGTTAAACTACGAGCAGTACTTC. This gives the protein CASSLDRLNYEQYF.

J is TRBJ2-5 and V is TRBV11-2, with D uncertain. CDR1 and CDR2 from the germline V gene are SGHAT and FQNNGV. The CDR3 runs 12 residues. V was pared by 3 bases and J by 5 bases, with 7 bases between. CDR3 in amino acids: CASSLGRETQYF. DNA for the CDR3: TGTGCCAGCAGCTTGGGAAGGGAGACCCAGTACTTC.

This sequence joins TRBV5-1 and TRBJ2-5; 9 bases match TRBD1. CDR3 size: 14 residues. V shed 4 bases and J 2 bases; nucleotides not matched to a gene: 3. CDR1 SGHRS and CDR2 YFSETQ come from the germline V gene. In DNA, the CDR3 is TGCGCCAGCAGCGTGACAGGGGGTCAAGAGACCCAGTACTTC. This sequence encodes CASSVTGGQETQYF.

The chain recombines TRBV6-1 with TRBJ2-5, with TRBD2 matching over 14 bases. The CDR3 totals 16 residues. Trimming at V came to 4 bases and at J to 5 bases, leaving 6 bases not matched to a gene. Germline values: CDR1 MNHNS, CDR2 SASEGT. Here the CDR3 DNA reads TGTGCCAGCAGTGCGGTAGGACTAGCGGGAGGCGAGACCCAGTACTTC. Its translation is CASSAVGLAGGETQYF.

The rearrangement uses TRBV2 and TRBJ2-1, with 9 bases that match TRBD2. After removal of 5 bases from V and 2 bases from J, the junction contained 4 bases not matched to a gene. The V gene's germline CDR1 is SNHLY and CDR2 FYNNEI. The CDR3 consists of 15 residues. The CDR3 nucleotides are TGTGCCAGCAGTATAGCGGGAGCCGCCTACAATGAGCAGTTCTTC. It is translated as CASSIAGAAYNEQFF.

This chain connects TRBV28 to TRBJ1-1; 10 positions match TRBD1. Per the germline V gene, CDR1 is MDHEN and CDR2 is SYDVKM. The CDR3 has 13 amino acids. The V gene end was trimmed by 7 bases and the J gene end by 8 bases; junction bases not matched to a gene: 7. DNA for the CDR3: TGTGCCAGCAATAAGGGACAGGGGACAGAAGCTTTCTTT. It is translated as CASNKGQGTEAFF.

The rearrangement uses TRBV5-4 and TRBJ2-4, with a tentative D call TRBD1 (5 bases). The CDR3 consists of 14 residues. V was pared by 1 base and J by 2 bases, with 7 bases between. CDR1 and CDR2 from the germline V gene are SGHNT and YYREEE (reference sequence). In DNA, the CDR3 is TGTGCCAGCAGCTTGCAGGGTACCAAAAACATTCAGTACTTC. Its translation: CASSLQGTKNIQYF.

V is TRBV5-6 and J is TRBJ2-1; D may be TRBD2 (5 bases). Trimming shortened V by 5 bases and J by 5 bases, and 14 bases separated the two germline ends. CDR1 and CDR2 from the germline V gene are SGHDT and YYEEEE. The CDR3 covers 14 residues. The CDR3 nucleotides are TGTGCCAGCAGTCCCCGGGATGGAAACAATGAGCAGTTCTTC. Residues: CASSPRDGNNEQFF.

The chain is built from TRBV2 and TRBJ2-3; possibly TRBD2 for D (6 bases). CDR3 length: 14 residues. Trimming pared 9 bases from V and 2 bases from J, leaving 15 bases between. The germline V gene has CDR1 SNHLY and CDR2 FYNNEI. The CDR3: CARRDAGVTDTQYF. The CDR3 bases are TGTGCCAGGCGGGACGCCGGCGTCACAGATACGCAGTATTTT.

The chain is built from TRBV15 and TRBJ2-5, with no clear D. Germline V gene data show CDR1 as LNHNV and CDR2 as YYDKDF (reference sequence). CDR3 length equals 13 residues. Trimming took off 4 bases at V and 7 bases at J, with 13 bases between the two ends. The CDR3 DNA is TGTGCCACCAGCATCGGTCCCTCGGGGACCCAGTACTTC. Amino acids: CATSIGPSGTQYF.

The gene calls are TRBV18 and TRBJ1-1; D unresolved. The germline gives CDR1 KGHSH, CDR2 LQKENI. CDR3 length: 14 amino acids. V lost 0 bases and J lost 1, with 6 bases in between. The CDR3 DNA reads as TGTGCCAGCTCACCACCTTATGGGAACACTGAAGCTTTCTTT. As protein: CASSPPYGNTEAFF.

The chain links TRBV6-5 to TRBJ1-2; no clear D gene. Looked up from germline, CDR1 is MNHEY and CDR2 is SVGAGI. Trimming took 0 bases from V and 1 from J, leaving 9 bases between them. The CDR3 length is 15 residues. CDR3 sequence: CASSYSASLNYGYTF. In DNA, the CDR3 is TGTGCCAGCAGTTACTCGGCTAGTCTTAACTATGGCTACACCTTC.

The V and J genes are TRBV29-1 and TRBJ1-1; D gene uncertain. This CDR3 is built from 14 residues. V shed 4 bases and J shed 0 bases, with 12 bases lying between them. The germline V gene encodes CDR1 SQVTM and CDR2 ANQGSEA. The CDR3 DNA follows: TGCAGCGTTGCCAGTGCTGGGGTGAACACTGAAGCTTTCTTT. Translating it yields CSVASAGVNTEAFF.